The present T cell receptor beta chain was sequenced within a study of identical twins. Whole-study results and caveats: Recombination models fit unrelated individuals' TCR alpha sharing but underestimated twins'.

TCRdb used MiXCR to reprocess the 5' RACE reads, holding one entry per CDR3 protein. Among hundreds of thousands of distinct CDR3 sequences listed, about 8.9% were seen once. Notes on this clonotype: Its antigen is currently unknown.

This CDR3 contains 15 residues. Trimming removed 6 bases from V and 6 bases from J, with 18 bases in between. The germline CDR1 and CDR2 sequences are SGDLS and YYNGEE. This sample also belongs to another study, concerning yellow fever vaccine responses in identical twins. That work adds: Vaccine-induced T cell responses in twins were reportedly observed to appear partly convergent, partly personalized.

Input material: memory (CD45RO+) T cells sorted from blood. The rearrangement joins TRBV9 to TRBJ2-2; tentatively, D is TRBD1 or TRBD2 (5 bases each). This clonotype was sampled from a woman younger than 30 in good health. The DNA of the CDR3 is TGTGCCAGCACCAAGGGACGGTCCGGTGCCGGGGAGCTGTTTTTT. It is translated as CASTKGRSGAGELFF.